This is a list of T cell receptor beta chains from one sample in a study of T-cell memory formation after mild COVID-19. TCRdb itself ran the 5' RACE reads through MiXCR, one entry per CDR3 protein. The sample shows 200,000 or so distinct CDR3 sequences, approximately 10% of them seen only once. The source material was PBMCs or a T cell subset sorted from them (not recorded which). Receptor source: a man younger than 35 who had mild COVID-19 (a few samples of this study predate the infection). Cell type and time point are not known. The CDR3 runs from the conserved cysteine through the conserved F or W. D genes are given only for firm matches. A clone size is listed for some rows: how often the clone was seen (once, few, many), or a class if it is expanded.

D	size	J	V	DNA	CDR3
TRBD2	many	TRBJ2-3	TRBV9	TGTGCCAGCAGCCCCCTCAGCGGGGAGGTCATTACGCAGTATTTT	CASSPLSGEVITQYF
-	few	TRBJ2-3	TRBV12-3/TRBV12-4	TGTGCCAGCAGAACCGGACAGAGCTCCACAGATACGCAGTATTTT	CASRTGQSSTDTQYF
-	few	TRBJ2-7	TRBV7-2	TGTGCCCGCCGCAAGGGTTCCTACGAGCAGTACTTC	CARRKGSYEQYF
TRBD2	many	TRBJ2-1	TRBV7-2	TGTGCCAGCAGCGCCACTAGCGGGGCCTACAATGAGCAGTTCTTC	CASSATSGAYNEQFF
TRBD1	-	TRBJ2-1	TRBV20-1	TGCAGTGCTAGAAGGCAGGGGGATAACAATGAGCAGTTCTTC	CSARRQGDNNEQFF
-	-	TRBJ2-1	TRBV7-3	TGTGCCAGCAGCCCCAAAGGTCGCCAGGCCGCTACCTACAATGAGCAGTTCTTC	CASSPKGRQAATYNEQFF
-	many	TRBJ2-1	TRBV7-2	TGTGCCAGCAGCTTAACCAATAAGCAGTTCTTC	CASSLTNKQFF
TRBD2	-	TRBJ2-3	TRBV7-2	TGTGCCAGCAGCTTAGGGACTAGCGGGCGAACGCAGTATTTT	CASSLGTSGRTQYF
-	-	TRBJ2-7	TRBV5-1	TGCGCCAGCAGCCAGACAGAGTCCTACGAGCAGTACTTC	CASSQTESYEQYF
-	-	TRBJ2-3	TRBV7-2	TGTGCCAGCAGCTTAGATCCGATCACAGATACGCAGTATTTT	CASSLDPITDTQYF
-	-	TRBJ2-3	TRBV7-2	TGTGCCAGCAGCAAAGGCCCTTGGCAAGGCACAGATACGCAGTATTTT	CASSKGPWQGTDTQYF
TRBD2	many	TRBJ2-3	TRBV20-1	TGCAGTGCTAGAGTTGGTAGCGGGGGAACAGATACGCAGTATTTT	CSARVGSGGTDTQYF
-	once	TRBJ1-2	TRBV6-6	TGTGCCAGCAGTATCACTCCGGGGGGCTACACCTTC	CASSITPGGYTF
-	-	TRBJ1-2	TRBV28	TGTGCCAGCAGCGAGATTCAGGGACGGGACTACACCTTC	CASSEIQGRDYTF
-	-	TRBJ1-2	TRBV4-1	TGCGCCAGCAGCCAGATATACCTTGTCGGCTATGGCTACACCTTC	CASSQIYLVGYGYTF
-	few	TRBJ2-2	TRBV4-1	TGCGCCAGCAGCTTACAGGGTTGGGGCACCGGGGAGCTGTTTTTT	CASSLQGWGTGELFF
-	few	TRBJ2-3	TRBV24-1	TGTGCCACCAGTGATACAGGAGGCACCACAGATACGCAGTATTTT	CATSDTGGTTDTQYF
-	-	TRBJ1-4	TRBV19	TGTGCCAGTAGGGGTGGGAATGACGAAAAACTGTTTTTT	CASRGGNDEKLFF
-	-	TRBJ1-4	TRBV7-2	TGTGCCAGCAGGGATAACCCGGGCCCTATGGCCACAACTAATGAAAAACTGTTTTTT	CASRDNPGPMATTNEKLFF
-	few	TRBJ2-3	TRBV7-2	TGTGCCAGTAGCCGGAGGGGGGCCCCGGATACGCAGTATTTT	CASSRRGAPDTQYF
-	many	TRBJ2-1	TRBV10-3	TGTGCCATCAGGAATTCGACCTGGACTTACAATGAGCAGTTCTTC	CAIRNSTWTYNEQFF
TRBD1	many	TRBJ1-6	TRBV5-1	TGCGCCAGCAGCTTCAGCCCTCAGGGGGAAGTGAATTCACCCCTCCACTTT	CASSFSPQGEVNSPLHF
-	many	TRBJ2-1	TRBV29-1	TGCAGCGTTGATGGGTCCTACAATGAGCAGTTCTTC	CSVDGSYNEQFF
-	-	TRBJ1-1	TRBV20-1	TGCAGTGCCCGACGTGAGGGACCGAACACTGAAGCTTTCTTT	CSARREGPNTEAFF
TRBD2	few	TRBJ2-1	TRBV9	TGTGCCAGCAGCGTTACCGGGACTAGCGGGGGGGTCGATGAGCAGTTCTTC	CASSVTGTSGGVDEQFF
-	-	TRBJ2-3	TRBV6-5	TGTGCCAGCAGCCGTGGCCCGCGGGGTAGCACAGATACGCAGTATTTT	CASSRGPRGSTDTQYF
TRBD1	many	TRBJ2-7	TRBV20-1	TGCAGTGCTATAGGACAGGGAGGCGAGCAGTACTTC	CSAIGQGGEQYF
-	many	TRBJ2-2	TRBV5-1	TGCGCCAGCAGCCTGGACAGCACCGGGGAGCTGTTTTTT	CASSLDSTGELFF
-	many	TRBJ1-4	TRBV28	TGTGCCAGCAGTTCGTCACATCGGAAACTGTTTTTT	CASSSSHRKLFF
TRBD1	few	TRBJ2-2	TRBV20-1	TGCAGTGCTAGAGATCGTAGGACAGGGGACACCGGGGAGCTGTTTTTT	CSARDRRTGDTGELFF
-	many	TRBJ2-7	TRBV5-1	TGCGCCAGCAGCTTGGCCGTGATGTCTTACGAGCAGTACTTC	CASSLAVMSYEQYF
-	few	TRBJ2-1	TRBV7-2	TGTGCCAGCAGACCCCCGGGACTGGCCTACAATGAGCAGTTCTTC	CASRPPGLAYNEQFF
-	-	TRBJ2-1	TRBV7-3	TGTGCCAGCAGCGAAGCGCTTAACAATGAGCAGTTCTTC	CASSEALNNEQFF
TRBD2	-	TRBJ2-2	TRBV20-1	TGCAGTGCTAGCCCCCTAGCGGGGAACACCGGGGAGCTGTTTTTT	CSASPLAGNTGELFF
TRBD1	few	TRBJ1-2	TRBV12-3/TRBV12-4	TGTGCCAGCAGTCAGACAGGGGGCCGGGGCTACACCTTC	CASSQTGGRGYTF
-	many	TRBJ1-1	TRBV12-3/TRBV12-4	TGTGCCACTCTCCGGACCCAGGGAACTGAAGCTTTCTTT	CATLRTQGTEAFF
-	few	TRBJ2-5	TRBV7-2	TGTGCCAGCAGCACGCGACACCCGACAGAGACCCAGTACTTC	CASSTRHPTETQYF
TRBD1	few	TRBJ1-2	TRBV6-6	TGTGCCAGCAGTTACAGAGGACAGGGGGGTTATGGCTACACCTTC	CASSYRGQGGYGYTF
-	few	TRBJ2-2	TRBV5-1	TGCGCCAGCAGCGCCGGACACGTCACCGGGGAGCTGTTTTTT	CASSAGHVTGELFF
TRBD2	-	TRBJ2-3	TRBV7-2	TGTGCCAGCAGCCCTGTTGTGGCGGGGGAGACGCAGTATTTT	CASSPVVAGETQYF
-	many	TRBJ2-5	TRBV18	TGTGCCAGCTCACCAAGAGGGGAGACCCAGTACTTC	CASSPRGETQYF
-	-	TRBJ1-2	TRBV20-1	TGCAGTGCTAGAGATGGTTTAGGCTATGGCTACACCTTC	CSARDGLGYGYTF
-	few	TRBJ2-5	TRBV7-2	TGTGCCAGCGGGCGAGGGTACCAAGAGACCCAGTACTTC	CASGRGYQETQYF
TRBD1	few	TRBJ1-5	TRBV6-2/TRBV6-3	TGTGCCAGCAGCCCCGGGCAGGGGGTCAATCAGCCCCAGCATTTT	CASSPGQGVNQPQHF
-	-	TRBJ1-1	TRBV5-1	TGCGCCAGCAGCTTGTCCAGCGCAGGAATGAACACTGAAGCTTTCTTT	CASSLSSAGMNTEAFF
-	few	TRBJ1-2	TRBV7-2	TGTGCCAGCAGCCCCGATTTTTATGGCTACACCTTC	CASSPDFYGYTF
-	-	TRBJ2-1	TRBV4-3	TGCGCCAGCAGCCAGGAGGCCTACAATGAGCAGTTCTTC	CASSQEAYNEQFF
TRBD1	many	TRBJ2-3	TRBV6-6	TGTGCCAGCAGGGACAGGGACCCAGATACGCAGTATTTT	CASRDRDPDTQYF
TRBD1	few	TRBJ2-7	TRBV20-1	TGCAGTGCTAGAGGGGACAGAGGAACCTACGAGCAGTACTTC	CSARGDRGTYEQYF
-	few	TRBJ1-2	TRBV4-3	TGCGCCAGCAGCCAAGACCCCACCGGGTACGGAGGCTACACCTTC	CASSQDPTGYGGYTF
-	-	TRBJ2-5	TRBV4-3	TGCGCCAGCAGACAGTGTAGACAAGAGACCCAGTACTTC	CASRQCRQETQYF
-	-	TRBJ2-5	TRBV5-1	TGCGCCAGCAGCTTGGGAGTCGGGACTCAAGAGACCCAGTACTTC	CASSLGVGTQETQYF
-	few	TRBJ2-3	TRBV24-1	TGTGCCACCAGTGATTTCGAGGGCACAGATACGCAGTATTTT	CATSDFEGTDTQYF
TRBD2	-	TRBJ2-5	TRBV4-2	TGTGCCAGCAGCCAAGGACCGACTAGCGGGGGCGCACAAGAGACCCAGTACTTC	CASSQGPTSGGAQETQYF
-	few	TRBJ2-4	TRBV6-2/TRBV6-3	TGTGCCAGCAGGCTTGAGGGCAAAAACATTCAGTACTTC	CASRLEGKNIQYF